These 11 T cell receptor beta chains came from one sample sequenced in a study of blood T cell repertoires in COVID-19. The data were produced by immunoSEQ multiplex PCR, yet TCRdb's version contains in-frame clones alone and is incomplete. Counted here are fewer than 150,000 clones, roughly 86% occurring once; the ten biggest clones make up 18%. Sample: peripheral blood. The receptors stem from a woman aged 45-65 years who had recovered from COVID-19.

The V gene is TRBV7-8, the J gene TRBJ1-5; D remains ambiguous. Germline V CDR1 and CDR2: SGHVS, FQNEAQ. CDR3 length: 15 residues. The germline V and J ends were trimmed by 5 bases and 4 bases, with 15 bases remaining between them. This CDR3 reads CASSPSRVSNQPQHF. The CDR3 coding sequence is TGTGCCAGCAGCCCGAGCCGGGTCTCTAATCAGCCCCAGCATTTT.

The chain carries TRBV2 and TRBJ1-1; no definite D call. Trimming removed 6 bases from V and 1 base from J, with 12 bases in between. The CDR3 loop spans 14 amino acids. Germline CDR1 is SNHLY and CDR2 is FYNNEI. CDR3 bases: TGTGCCAGCAGCCTCGAACGGGGGAACACTGAAGCTTTCTTT. As protein: CASSLERGNTEAFF.

This clone has only one observation. The chain combines TRBV7-2 with TRBJ1-1; TRBD1 matches 8 bases. This CDR3 comprises 14 residues. Trimming at V came to 0 bases and at J to 10 bases, leaving 7 bases not matched to a gene. CDR1 and CDR2 from the germline V gene are SGHTA and FQGNSA. CDR3 amino acids: CASSLAGTGRGAFF. The CDR3 coding sequence is TGTGCCAGCAGCTTAGCCGGGACAGGTCGAGGAGCTTTCTTT.

The chain recombines TRBV10-3 with TRBJ2-7; a weak D match, TRBD1 (8 bases). The V gene's germline CDR1 is ENHRY and CDR2 SYGVKD. Deletions cut 2 bases from V and 2 bases from J, with 13 bases between. The CDR3 length is 15 residues. The CDR3: CAISEGGDRTYEQYF. The CDR3, as DNA: TGTGCCATCAGTGAGGGGGGGGACAGGACCTACGAGCAGTACTTC.

This rearrangement joins TRBV6-5 to TRBJ1-2, with 7 bases that match TRBD1. CDR1 and CDR2 (germline): MNHEY, SVGAGI. Losses at the gene ends were 2 bases for V and 5 bases for J; bases not matched to a gene: 5. The CDR3 is 14 amino acids. This CDR3 is CASSYRDSGYGYTF. DNA for the CDR3: TGTGCCAGCAGTTACAGGGACAGCGGTTATGGCTACACCTTC.

The chain couples TRBV15 to TRBJ1-4; maybe TRBD1 (5 bases). Germline V gene lookup returns CDR1 LNHNV and CDR2 YYDKDF (reference sequence). This CDR3 has 13 amino acids. Trimming left V 3 bases short and J 8 bases short, with 10 bases between. This chain's CDR3 is CATSRQGGEKLFF. The CDR3 region has the DNA TGTGCCACCAGCAGGCAGGGCGGAGAAAAACTGTTTTTT.

This rearrangement joins TRBV6-1 to TRBJ1-1; D is uncertain. V was shortened by 4 bases and J by 6 bases, with 15 bases between the two germline ends. This CDR3 comprises 14 residues. Germline V gene sequence: CDR1 MNHNS, CDR2 SASEGT. CDR3 loop: CASSAAAGMAEAFF. The CDR3 DNA sequence: TGTGCCAGCAGTGCAGCCGCGGGTATGGCTGAAGCTTTCTTT.

The chain has TRBV7-9 and TRBJ1-3, with a weak D call TRBD1 (5 bases). Trimming shortened V by 0 bases and J by 2 bases, and 8 bases separated the two germline ends. The germline V gene has CDR1 SEHNR and CDR2 FQNEAQ (reference sequence). This CDR3 region has 15 residues. The CDR3 DNA is TGTGCCAGCAGCTTAGCAGGGGCGGCTGGAAACACCATATATTTT. Translation gives CASSLAGAAGNTIYF.

This clone appeared a single time. V gene TRBV4-1 combines with J gene TRBJ2-1, with 9 bases fitting TRBD2. CDR1 and CDR2 (germline): MGHRA, YSYEKL. The CDR3 extends over 20 amino acids. With 0 bases clipped from V and 1 base from J, the junction kept 13 bases outside the gene matches. CDR3 in DNA: TGCGCCAGCAGCCAAGATTGGGCATTAGCGGGAGTTAGTTCCTACAATGAGCAGTTCTTC. It encodes CASSQDWALAGVSSYNEQFF.

V gene TRBV19 combines with J gene TRBJ1-2, with a possible D match to TRBD1 (6 bases). V was trimmed by 3 bases and J by 3 bases, leaving 23 bases between them. Germline CDR1 and CDR2: LNHDA and SQIVND (reference sequence). The CDR3 has 18 amino acids. CDR3: CASSMGLFRGAHYYGYTF. The DNA of the CDR3 is TGTGCCAGTAGTATGGGGCTCTTTCGGGGGGCGCATTACTATGGCTACACCTTC.

The rearrangement links TRBV2 to TRBJ2-3; 10 positions agree with TRBD2. Trimming removed 7 bases from V and 3 bases from J; junction bases left unmatched: 16. The CDR3 totals 18 residues. Germline V CDR1 and CDR2: SNHLY, FYNNEI. The CDR3, as DNA: TGTGCCAGCACAAGGACTAGCGGATTACTTACTCCTACAGATACGCAGTATTTT. This sequence encodes CASTRTSGLLTPTDTQYF.